These T cell receptor beta chains were read from a single sample in a study of CD8 T cells in ankylosing spondylitis. One entry per CDR3 protein, called by TCRdb with MiXCR from the 5' RACE reads. The sample carries around 7,000 distinct CDR3 sequences, approximately 3% recorded once. Input material: blood, either unsorted or a sorted T cell fraction (not recorded which). These receptors all come from a female donor with ankylosing spondylitis or in good health (not recorded which). CDR3s include the opening cysteine and the closing phenylalanine or tryptophan. The order of the fields is D gene, V gene, J gene, CDR3 protein. The D gene is left open where the match is weak.

>TRBD1|TRBV9|TRBJ2-7
CASSEQGDYEQYF
>TRBD1|TRBV9|TRBJ2-7
CASSPPGTGDYEQYF
>TRBD1|TRBV9|TRBJ1-2
CASNSGTGVNYGYTF
>NA|TRBV9|TRBJ2-7
CASKGPGDEQYF
>NA|TRBV9|TRBJ2-2
CASSLGGGAIHTGELFF
>NA|TRBV9|TRBJ2-1
CASSVDKNEQFF
>NA|TRBV9|TRBJ1-4
CASSVVATNEKLFF
>NA|TRBV9|TRBJ2-3
CASSVEAVPTSTDTQYF
>NA|TRBV9|TRBJ2-2
CASSDPVRGTGELFF
>NA|TRBV9|TRBJ2-7
CASSVEVPGAGEQYF
>NA|TRBV9|TRBJ2-7
CASSVEGTTEQYF
>NA|TRBV9|TRBJ2-5
CASSAAAKREETQYF
>NA|TRBV9|TRBJ1-1
CASSVGVTTEAFF
>NA|TRBV9|TRBJ2-7
CASSVTTGYEQYF
>TRBD2|TRBV9|TRBJ2-7
CASSESSGRAHEQYF
>NA|TRBV9|TRBJ1-4
CASSPSGTVNEKLFF
>TRBD1|TRBV9|TRBJ1-1
CASSVNRGPYTEAFF
>TRBD2|TRBV9|TRBJ2-3
CASGPGTSGFTDTQYF
>TRBD2|TRBV9|TRBJ2-1
CTSSLAGVPYNDQFF
>TRBD1|TRBV9|TRBJ2-5
CASSETTGPQETQYF
>NA|TRBV2|TRBJ2-1
CASSTPGTGLGVHNEQFF
>NA|TRBV9|TRBJ2-5
CASTPWGEETQYF
>TRBD1|TRBV9|TRBJ1-4
CASSASGTGDEKLFF
>TRBD1|TRBV9|TRBJ2-7
CASSVGQGASYEQYF
>NA|TRBV9|TRBJ2-7
CASSVGGGAAHEQYF
>TRBD1|TRBV9|TRBJ1-2
CASSGGQGGSYGYTF
>TRBD1|TRBV28|TRBJ1-2
CASSPGTGGRYGYTF
>NA|TRBV9|TRBJ1-1
CASSPRQSMNTEAFF
>NA|TRBV9|TRBJ2-3
CASSAWGNTDTQYF
>NA|TRBV9|TRBJ2-1
CASSPRSFEQFF
>TRBD2|TRBV9|TRBJ2-2
CASSAHRTSGVLGGELFF
>NA|TRBV9|TRBJ2-5
CASSVEASLRTQYF
>TRBD2|TRBV9|TRBJ2-1
CASSVAGLAGGPGNEQFF
>NA|TRBV9|TRBJ2-3
CASSGELGSTDTQYF
>NA|TRBV9|TRBJ2-5
CASSGDEQTQYF
>NA|TRBV9|TRBJ2-1
CASSVAYSGLGREQFF
>NA|TRBV9|TRBJ1-5
CASSVGSGINQPQHF
>TRBD2|TRBV9|TRBJ2-1
CASSAIATGGPFINEQFF